The following is a T cell receptor beta chain sequence with its context. The antigen is unknown. Germline and junction disagree at one end, which may indicate a read error. Germline V CDR1 and CDR2: DFQATT, SNEGSKA (reference sequence). CDR3 length: 16 amino acids. The data were taken from a study of T cells after yellow fever vaccination. Study-wide points: Subsequent booster samples again held most clones from primary vaccination (96% CD4, 85% to 90% CD8).

Universal primer sites and UMIs were introduced during 5'RACE template-switching synthesis of TCR cDNA. TCRdb re-analysed the 5' RACE reads in MiXCR, keeping a single row per CDR3 protein. The sample includes hundreds of thousands of distinct CDR3 sequences, roughly 12% of them seen just once. The sequence came from a young man who received the YFV17D yellow fever vaccine. The chain joins TRBV20-1 to TRBJ2-7, with D possibly TRBD2 on 5 matching bases. The sequenced sample was PBMCs, obtained on the day of the yellow fever booster vaccination. This CDR3 reads CCARKGRAGGHYEQYF. The DNA of the CDR3 is TGCTGTGCTAGAAAAGGACGGGCCGGAGGCCACTACGAGCAGTACTTC.